This T cell receptor (beta chain) was obtained from a study of cytomegalovirus exposure and HLA in healthy donors. Study-level points and caveats: Sequencing depth roughly uniform across donors was assumed in presence/absence analyses. In a later analysis, productive TCRs from donors in an Asian-associated ancestry cluster reportedly carried fewer N-insertions than the cohort mean.

The PCR contained 60 Vbeta and 13 Jbeta primers. Produced via immunoSEQ multiplex PCR; TCRdb's table is partial and in-frame only. Of 200,000 to 250,000 clones listed, approximately 80% are singletons. As to this clone: What it recognizes is unknown.

The CDR3 sequence is 15 residues long. Trimming cost V 1 base and J 7 bases, with 14 bases left between them. The V gene's germline CDR1 is SGHRS and CDR2 YFSETQ. Sequenced sample: PBMCs. V and J are TRBV5-1 and TRBJ1-4; D not resolved. This clonotype was sampled from a woman in her forties in good health and CMV-seronegative. CDR3 bases: TGCGCCAGCAGCTTGATGAGTTCAGGAAGTGAAAAACTGTTTTTT. It specifies CASSLMSSGSEKLFF.